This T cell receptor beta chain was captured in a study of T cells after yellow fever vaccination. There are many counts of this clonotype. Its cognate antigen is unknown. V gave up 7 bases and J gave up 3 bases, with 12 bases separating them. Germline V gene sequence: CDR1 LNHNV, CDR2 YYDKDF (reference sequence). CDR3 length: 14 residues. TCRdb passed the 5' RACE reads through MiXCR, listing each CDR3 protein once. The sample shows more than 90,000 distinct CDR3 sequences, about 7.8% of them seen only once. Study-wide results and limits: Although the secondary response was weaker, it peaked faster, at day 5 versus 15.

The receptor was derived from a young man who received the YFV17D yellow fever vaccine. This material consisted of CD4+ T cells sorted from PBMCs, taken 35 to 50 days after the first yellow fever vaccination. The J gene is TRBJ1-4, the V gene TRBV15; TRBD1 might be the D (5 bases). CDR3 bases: TGTGCCACCACCCCCCGGGGGGCTAATGAAAAACTGTTTTTT. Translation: CATTPRGANEKLFF.